This entry concerns a single T cell receptor beta chain. It lacks a known antigen. Coverage ceases 3 residues before the CDR3 finishes, and the germline J gene fills in the end. TCR beta CDR3 regions were amplified by multiplex PCR from an average of about 1,100 ng genomic DNA per sample using the immunoSEQ assay. To correct primer bias, the assay used a complete synthetic TCR repertoire to set an amplification baseline. The amplicons were sequenced using the Illumina platform. Under the source paper's analysis protocol: Sequences were error-corrected by clustering with frequency ratios and a modified nearest-neighbor algorithm and were then analyzed in the immunoSEQ Analyzer with IMGT gene definitions. TCR richness and evenness were averaged over 20 rarefaction repeats at each rarefaction depth, excluding samples with fewer sequences than the depth. V, D and J gene relative abundances were compared between groups with Wilcoxon rank sum tests, applying FDR correction. For the blinded duplicates, the intraclass correlation was around 95% for TCR richness and averaged about 77% across about 64 gene segments. TCRdb carries this immuneACCESS record with in-frame sequences only. Its versions omit some clonotypes, under half of them owing to an unresolved V gene in the studies checked, with the rest unexplained. That table furnishes V, J and clone size, whereas the DNA furnished D and trimming. Per the sample table, the count is 20,000 to 25,000 clones. The top ten clonotypes cover around 6% of the sample.

CDR1 and CDR2 (SGHDN, FVKESK) derive from the germline V gene. The germline ends are 8 bases apart after V is trimmed by 2 bases and J by 4 bases. Including cysteine and phenylalanine, the CDR3 has 14 amino acids. Sequencing covers 33 bases of the CDR3, shown here with the frame starting at base 1. The data are from a study of T cells in women clearing cervical HPV infection (dated by TCRdb to 2016 to 2019). Some background on the complete study: The cases were roughly 23 women with histologically confirmed HPV16-related CIN3 or worse, and 2 of those women had invasive cancers. Case blood was taken at the visit when the lesion was first identified, whereas control blood was taken when infection was no longer detected. Among cases, blood sampling occurred a median of about 160 days after lesion detection, with an interquartile range of 90 to 200 days. Five blinded duplicates per group were added as quality controls, so that roughly 60 samples were obtained: 50 or so participants and around 10 replicates. Cases were matched to controls by age within five years and by the year the sample was collected. Controls were over 20 women whose single incident HPV16 infection cleared within 12 months without precancer or cancer developing. An exploratory proof-of-principle case-control study, nested within the Guanacaste HPV Natural History Study in Costa Rica, was conducted to compare TCR repertoires across cervical HPV16 outcomes. Cases had a median age of almost 35 years compared with more than 37 for controls, and baseline characteristics showed no significant differences between the groups. In the parent cohort, some 10,000 women aged 18 or older were enrolled in Guanacaste, Costa Rica, during about 1992 to 1995 and were followed for seven years. Since only a few of the women had HLA typing available, the possibility that HLA type was acting as a confounder could not be ruled out. Findings and caveats that apply to the study as a whole: Lower TRBV6-7 relative abundance was observed in cases than in controls (around 0.11% versus 0.15%; Bonferroni P = 0.0008). Random forest classifiers that combined richness and V gene abundances separated cases from controls with an estimated AUC of 0.8 to 0.9. Because T-cell numbers per sample were unknown, differences in richness could reflect varying T-cell content rather than repertoire biology. Because of the cross-sectional design, the study could not determine whether the associations came before infection or resulted from infection, and neither effector/memory subsets nor HPV-specific T cells were isolated. TCR repertoire richness was significantly higher in CIN3+ cases than in controls across sequencing depths, while evenness did not differ.

Every participant had a single incident cervical HPV16 infection, and women with prevalent HPV16 infections were excluded. Cervical HPV DNA was detected with MY09/MY11 PCR, and genotyping was done with dot-blot hybridization. About 14 mL of heparinized blood were centrifuged, and the buffy coat was split into aliquots, frozen at -30 degrees C, and then kept at -80 degrees C. QIAGEN kits were used to extract genomic DNA from the buffy coat specimens. The V and J genes are TRBV14 and TRBJ2-2; matching of 5 bases hints at TRBD1 as the D gene. The sequence came from a woman between 18 and 69 years old with a cervical HPV16 infection that either progressed to CIN3+ or cleared (not recorded which). Specimen: blood buffy coat. The CDR3: CASSQWGFTGELFF. The DNA read from the CDR3 is TGTGCCAGCAGCCAATGGGGCTTCACCGGGGAG. This CDR3, with the reference TRBV14 and TRBJ2-2 proteins standing in past its ends, gives the full variable domain EAGVTQFPSHSVIEKGQTVTLRCDPISGHDNLYWYRRVMGKEIKFLLHFVKESKQDESGMPNNRFLAERTGGTYSTLKVQPAELEDSGVYFCASSQWGFTGELFFGEGSRLTVL.